A selection of T cell receptor beta chains follows, all from one sample in a study of cytomegalovirus exposure and HLA in healthy donors. Profiling relied on immunoSEQ multiplex PCR, and the TCRdb table lists in-frame clones only, not all of them. This table holds 100,000 to 150,000 clones, about three quarters found once. Sequences were obtained from PBMCs. These receptor sequences come from a woman younger than 45 in good health and CMV-seronegative. Both conserved end residues are part of each CDR3. A D gene is named only where the DNA matches it firmly. Clone sizes are given selectively: once, few, many, or a class where the clone is expanded.

.	TRBV5-1	TRBD1	TRBJ2-1	TGCGCCAGCAGCTTGGCCTTTTTCACAGGGGATGAGCAGTTCTTC	CASSLAFFTGDEQFF
.	TRBV5-4	TRBD1	TRBJ1-1	TGTGCCAGCAGCCCAGGGGGAATAAACACTGAAGCTTTCTTT	CASSPGGINTEAFF
.	TRBV23-1	.	TRBJ2-1	TGCGCCAGCAGTCAATCGTTTGGGCAGAAACTCTACAATGAGCAGTTCTTC	CASSQSFGQKLYNEQFF
once	TRBV10-1	.	TRBJ1-1	TGCGCCAGCAAAGCAGGGATGAACACTGAAGCTTTCTTT	CASKAGMNTEAFF
few	TRBV18	TRBD1	TRBJ1-2	TGTGCCAGCTCACCCGATCGGGGACAGCCAAACTATGGCTACACCTTC	CASSPDRGQPNYGYTF
.	TRBV5-1	.	TRBJ1-6	TGCGCCAGCAGCGAATTGACGAGGGATTCACCCCTCCACTTT	CASSELTRDSPLHF
.	TRBV5-4	.	TRBJ1-2	TGTGCCAGCAGCACCGGACAGCCGGGCTTCTATGGCTACACCTTC	CASSTGQPGFYGYTF
.	TRBV2	.	TRBJ2-5	TGTGCCAGCAGTGAGTTCGTGACAGCCCAAGAGACCCAGTACTTC	CASSEFVTAQETQYF
.	TRBV6-1	.	TRBJ1-2	TGTGCCAGCAGTGAAGAAGGGGGTAATAACTATGGCTACACCTTC	CASSEEGGNNYGYTF
.	TRBV9	.	TRBJ2-1	TGTGCCAGCAGCGTGGACGGGAGAAGCTCTGAGCAGTTCTTC	CASSVDGRSSEQFF
.	TRBV2	.	TRBJ2-7	TGTGCCAGCAGTGAAGCGAGGGGGGGCGAGCAGTACTTC	CASSEARGGEQYF
.	TRBV10-1	TRBD1	TRBJ2-7	TGCGCCAGCAGTGCAGGACAGGGGGCCTACTCCTACGAGCAGTACTTC	CASSAGQGAYSYEQYF
.	TRBV21-1	.	TRBJ1-2	TGTGCCAGCAGCAAACGCGGGACAGGGAATGGCTACACCTTC	CASSKRGTGNGYTF
.	TRBV4-1	.	TRBJ2-6	TGCGCCAGCAGCCAAGAGTACAGGAATGGGGCCAACGTCCTGACTTTC	CASSQEYRNGANVLTF
.	TRBV6-5	TRBD1	TRBJ2-7	TGTGCCACCGTCGGGACAGGGGGCTCCTACGAGCAGTACTTC	CATVGTGGSYEQYF
.	TRBV18	.	TRBJ2-3	TGTGCCAGCTCACCCGAACTAGCTTCCGATACGCAGTATTTT	CASSPELASDTQYF
once	TRBV5-1	.	TRBJ1-1	TGCGCCAGCAGCTTGATGCCCAGGTTGAACACTGAAGCTTTCTTT	CASSLMPRLNTEAFF
.	TRBV5-1	TRBD2	TRBJ2-1	TGCGCCAGCAGGACGGGACTAGCGGGCAACAATGAGCAGTTCTTC	CASRTGLAGNNEQFF
.	TRBV9	.	TRBJ2-7	TGTGCCAGCAGCGAGGGACAACGCTACGAGCAGTACTTC	CASSEGQRYEQYF
.	TRBV7-8	.	TRBJ1-1	TGTGCCAGCAGCTTATTTACAGAGAACACTGAAGCTTTCTTT	CASSLFTENTEAFF
once	TRBV18	TRBD2	TRBJ2-7	TGTGCCAGCTCACCATTTCTGGGGGGGGAGTACGAGCAGTACTTC	CASSPFLGGEYEQYF
once	TRBV11-2	.	TRBJ2-7	TGTGCCAGCAGCTTAGTTGTGACTAGTAGTTACGAGCAGTACTTC	CASSLVVTSSYEQYF
.	TRBV6-6	TRBD2	TRBJ2-3	TGTGCCAGCACCTTGGGGACTAGCGGGGCCCTTGTTACGCAGTATTTT	CASTLGTSGALVTQYF
.	TRBV18	TRBD2	TRBJ2-7	TGTGCCAGCTCACCAGGTGGGACTAGCGGGATACTAAGCTCCTACGAGCAGTACTTC	CASSPGGTSGILSSYEQYF
.	TRBV30	TRBD1	TRBJ1-6	TGTGCCTGGATAAGGGGGACAGGGAATTCACCCCTCCACTTT	CAWIRGTGNSPLHF
.	TRBV2	TRBD1	TRBJ2-2	TGTGCCAGCAACAGGGGGGCCGCGAACACCGGGGAGCTGTTTTTT	CASNRGAANTGELFF
.	TRBV6-1	TRBD1	TRBJ1-4	TGTGCCACGCAGGGGGCGTTGGATGAAAAACTGTTTTTT	CATQGALDEKLFF
.	TRBV5-1	TRBD2	TRBJ2-1	TGCGCCAGCAGCCGCCTAGCGGGAGATGAGGAGCAGTTCTTC	CASSRLAGDEEQFF
.	TRBV5-1	TRBD1	TRBJ2-2	TGCGCCAGCTCCGCGACGAGGACAGGGTACGGGGAGCTGTTTTTT	CASSATRTGYGELFF
.	TRBV6-1	TRBD1	TRBJ1-2	TGTGCCAGCAAGGACAGGAGCTATGGCTACACCTTC	CASKDRSYGYTF
.	TRBV7-2	TRBD1	TRBJ1-5	TGTGCCAGCAGCTTTACAGGGGGGGACCAGCCCCAGCATTTT	CASSFTGGDQPQHF
.	TRBV7-2	TRBD2	TRBJ2-1	TGTGCCAGCAGCTTCGGGACTAGCGACTACAATGAGCAGTTCTTC	CASSFGTSDYNEQFF
.	TRBV13	.	TRBJ1-4	TGTGCCAGCAGCTTAGGGCAGGGGTTTGTCGAAAAACTGTTTTTT	CASSLGQGFVEKLFF
.	TRBV5-1	.	TRBJ1-5	TGCGCCAGCAGCTTGGGTACAGCCAATAGCAATCAGCCCCAGCATTTT	CASSLGTANSNQPQHF
.	TRBV5-1	TRBD1	TRBJ2-5	TGCGCCAGCAGCGTCATACCGGGACAGGGGATGAAGACCCAGTACTTC	CASSVIPGQGMKTQYF
.	TRBV2	.	TRBJ1-2	TGTGCCAGCAGTCGGGACATGATCCCTAACTATGGCTACACCTTC	CASSRDMIPNYGYTF
.	TRBV5-1	.	TRBJ1-3	TGCGCCAGCAGCTTGTGGGGGGGAGATGGGAGCTCTGGAAACACCATATATTTT	CASSLWGGDGSSGNTIYF
.	TRBV25-1	TRBD1	TRBJ2-3	TGTGCCAGCAGTGAATTGGTCGGGGACAGCATCACAGATACGCAGTATTTT	CASSELVGDSITDTQYF
.	TRBV5-1	.	TRBJ2-7	TGCGCCAGCAGCTTCATTTCTGGAACAGGCAACTACGAGCAGTACTTC	CASSFISGTGNYEQYF